This T cell receptor beta chain was identified during a study of graft-versus-host responses after intestinal transplantation. A few counts support this clone. Its antigen is unidentified. CDR1 and CDR2 from the germline V gene are LNHDA and SQIVND (reference sequence). The CDR3 length is 16 residues. Trimming pared 0 bases from V and 7 bases from J, leaving 16 bases between. Data came from immunoSEQ multiplex PCR; TCRdb stores just in-frame clones and leaves some out. The sample contains 50,000 to 75,000 clones, around 93% of which appear only once. Study-wide results and caveats: Within allografts, high graft-versus-host to host-versus-graft clonal ratios were seen among patients with graft-donor T cell macrochimerism. GvH clones turned up in recipient marrow; some had shown up first in ileum or blood.

The chain is built from TRBV19 and TRBJ1-3, with D tentatively TRBD1 (5 bases). Source: unstimulated CD4+ T cells sorted from spleen or lymph node cells, taken before transplant. The clonotype originates from a human donor who was the organ donor for an intestinal transplant. The CDR3 loop reads CASSIETAGRWNTIYF. CDR3 nucleotides: TGTGCCAGTAGTATAGAGACGGCAGGGCGATGGAACACCATATATTTT.